The clone carrying this T cell receptor (beta chain) has a handful of counts. These data come from a study of CD8 T cells in Susac syndrome. Blood CD8+ and CD4+ T cells underwent high-throughput TCR beta sequencing. Random hexamers were used to reverse transcribe an amount of roughly 0.5 to 1 ug RNA. Amplification of TCR beta CDR3 by immunoSEQ multiplex PCR spanned 54 Vbeta and 13 Jbeta. TCRdb passed the immunoSEQ multiplex PCR reads through MiXCR, listing each CDR3 protein once. The table includes some 140,000 distinct CDR3 sequences, around 86% detected once. Losses at the gene ends were 5 bases for V and 7 bases for J; bases not matched to a gene: 8. The CDR3 sequence is 14 residues long. Germline-derived CDR1 and CDR2 are SGHVS and FQNEAQ.

The receptor was isolated from a human donor with multiple sclerosis. Sequencing was done on a sample of CD8+ T cells from PBMCs. The gene calls are TRBV7-8 and TRBJ1-2; TRBD1 aligns across 9 bases. The CDR3 region is CASSQPGQGRGYTF. The CDR3 bases are TGTGCCAGCAGCCAACCGGGACAGGGCCGTGGCTACACCTTC.